The present TCR beta chain was sequenced within a study of CD8+ T cells in alopecia areata. Collection of lesional scalp punch biopsies and peripheral blood was performed in alopecia areata patients. Reverse transcription of extracted RNA yielded cDNA, which provided the sequencing template. The table came from immunoSEQ multiplex PCR; TCRdb's copy has only in-frame clones and leaves some out. The data show tens of thousands of clones, 44% seen once. Regarding the study as a whole: Whereas mice showed it more clearly, TCR sharing across patients was murkier, possibly because of HLA. Across lesional scalp, and particularly alopecia totalis/universalis, clonality surpassed that of normal scalp.

V gave up 1 base and J gave up 1 base, with 15 bases separating them. In germline, CDR1 is LGHNA, CDR2 YSLEER. The length of the CDR3 is 17 residues. As to this clone: Its antigen remains unidentified.

The source material was NKG2D-low CD8+ T cells sorted from blood. The receptor was derived from a human donor with alopecia areata. The genes are TRBV4-3 and TRBJ2-3; possible D gene TRBD1, 5 bases. DNA for the CDR3: TGCGCCAGCAGCCAAGCAGGGCAGGGAAGAGGCACAGATACGCAGTATTTT. Translating it yields CASSQAGQGRGTDTQYF.